The clone carrying this TCR beta chain was seen at least ten times. The CDR3 is 16 amino acids. Trimming pared 3 bases from V and 2 bases from J, leaving 13 bases between. Germline lookup yields CDR1 WSHSY and CDR2 SAAADI. Alpha- and beta-chain coverage of first-strand cDNA came from TRAV- and TRBV-specific primers. For amplifying TCRs, the PCR ran for roughly 20 cycles with Phusion, which was used together with a constant-region primer and the adapter on the V primers. TCRdb itself ran the reads through MiXCR, one entry per CDR3 protein. This table holds approximately 91,000 distinct CDR3 sequences, more than 20% found once. The sample's time point: after trial treatment. Treatment reported: LDRT plus nivolumab, ipilimumab, low-dose cyclophosphamide and aspirin (RACIN trial). Donors received a regimen that comprised nivolumab, ipilimumab, aspirin, low-dose cyclophosphamide and low-dose radiotherapy. Advanced solid tumors lacking tumor-infiltrating lymphocytes were present in eligible patients.

These data belong to a study of low-dose radiotherapy and immunotherapy resistance in tumors. Overall study: Cohort 1 was treated with 0.5 Gy per fraction at 2-week intervals, amounting to 6.5 Gy overall. Every two weeks, one day ahead of radiation and immunotherapy, cyclophosphamide 200 mg/m2 was given (intravenously).

The gene calls are TRBV10-2 and TRBJ2-2; D not certain. This receptor was obtained from a female donor with ovarian cancer. The material sequenced was PBMCs, taken after low-dose radiotherapy plus immunotherapy. The DNA for the CDR3 is TGCGCCAGCAGTGAATCCGTGCACCTTAACACCGGGGAGCTGTTTTTT. It codes for CASSESVHLNTGELFF.